In its sample, the clone carrying this TCR beta chain was seen many times. The V gene's germline CDR1 is WSHSY and CDR2 SAAADI. The V and J ends lost 8 bases and 4 bases, in that order; junction bases with no gene match: 6. The CDR3 runs 15 residues. This entry belongs to a study of T cells after yellow fever vaccination. Study-level information: For low cell numbers, libraries were made with SMART-Seq v4 Ultra Low Input.

The TCR cDNA carried a universal primer site and UMIs from 5'RACE template switching. TCRdb processed the 5' RACE reads anew with MiXCR; each CDR3 protein has one entry. Among 160,000 or so distinct CDR3 sequences listed, 6% to 7.5% were seen once. This sequence originates from a man younger than 35 who received the YFV17D yellow fever vaccine. The rearrangement joins TRBV10-2 to TRBJ2-1, with 12 bases identical to TRBD2. The starting material was CD4+ T cells sorted from PBMCs, obtained 4 to 6 days after the first yellow fever vaccination. CDR3 sequence (DNA): TGCGCCAGCTCCCCTAGCGGGGGGGAGTACAATGAGCAGTTCTTC. It is translated as CASSPSGGEYNEQFF.